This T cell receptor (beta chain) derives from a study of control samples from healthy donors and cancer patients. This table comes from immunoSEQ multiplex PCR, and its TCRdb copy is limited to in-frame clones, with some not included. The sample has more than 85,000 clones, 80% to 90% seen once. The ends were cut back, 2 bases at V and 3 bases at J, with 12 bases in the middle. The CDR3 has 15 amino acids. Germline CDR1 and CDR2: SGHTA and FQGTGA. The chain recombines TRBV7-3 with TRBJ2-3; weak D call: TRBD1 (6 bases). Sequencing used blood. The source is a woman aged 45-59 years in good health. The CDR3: CASSLQGRWTDTQYF. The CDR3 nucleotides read TGTGCCAGCAGCTTACAGGGGCGATGGACAGATACGCAGTATTTT.